This TCR beta chain was profiled in a study of T cell clonality in common variable immunodeficiency (dated by TCRdb to about 2015). Study-level results and caveats: TCRbeta clonality was higher in CVID subjects than in healthy controls (t-test p = 0.018), and the increase was most characteristic of about a third of subjects. Fewer deletions and N-nucleotide insertions were reportedly observed in CVID TCRbeta sequences, and highly modified clones with 13 or more V deletions were reportedly absent from CVID TCRbeta sequences. It was noted by the authors that sequencing of the repertoires of T cell subpopulations would be needed to clarify the cause of the increased clonality in CVID. Patient heterogeneity within the CVID cohort put limits on correlating repertoire features with clinical complications. Although equal DNA input was used, an average of about 75,000 unique sequences per sample was obtained for controls, compared with some 30,000 for CVID samples. CVID subjects shared fewer TCRbeta clones with each other than healthy controls did (p < 0.0001).

Both CVID patients and healthy controls were predominantly of Caucasian heritage. Heparinized peripheral whole blood samples of 5 to 8 ml were collected from each donor. Genomic DNA from adults with common variable immune deficiency (CVID) and from healthy adult controls was the source for sequencing TCRbeta CDR3 repertoires. There were approximately 22 healthy adult volunteers in the control group (around twelve female and about ten male), ranging in age from about 23 to 70 years, with a mean age of approximately 34. Diluted blood was density-centrifuged over Hypaque 1077 or Ficoll-Paque to isolate peripheral blood mononuclear cells. Unsorted mononuclear cells served as the source of genomic DNA, which was extracted either by Qiagen column purification or by a centrifugation-based method. CVID samples and control samples contributed equivalent amounts of genomic DNA as sequencing input. For every sample, a 60 bp segment covering the rearranged TCRbeta CDR3 region was amplified and then sequenced. The immunoSEQ assay, a bias-corrected multiplex PCR combined with high-throughput sequencing, was used to amplify TCRbeta. The paper's processing steps were these. Each unique nucleotide sequence was treated as a clone and annotated with V, D and J genes, copy number and frequency. Sequences were labeled productive if in frame, and non-productive if out of frame or containing stop codons. As previously described, clonality was computed from Shannon's entropy. The predicted amino acid sequences of productive clones were used to derive the mean CDR3 Kyte-Doolittle hydropathy. The R hclust function was used to hierarchically cluster scaled V gene usage with Manhattan distance and complete linkage. To assess clone sharing by CDR3 amino acid sequence, 12 repertoires per group were resampled over 100 rounds. The repertoires were screened for 55 to 75 published EBV-specific TCRbeta sequences and roughly 240 published CMV-specific TCRbeta sequences. Analysis left out a couple of CVID samples that produced under 10,000 sequences, so 35 to 50 CVID repertoires remained. Imported from immuneACCESS, the table was reduced by TCRdb to in-frame sequences with V and J called. These copies leave out some clones; in studies compared against another copy, an unresolved V gene accounts for under half, and the cause of the remainder is not known. That table furnishes V, J and clone size, whereas the DNA furnished D and trimming. The table notes tens of thousands of clones here, none of them singletons. The top ten clones comprise approximately 5.4% of the sample.

This clone was detected ten times or more. Its recognized antigen is unknown. The read halts 3 residues ahead of the CDR3 end, with the missing end drawn from the germline J gene. V and J are truncated by 0 bases and 6 bases respectively, leaving an intervening sequence of 5 bases. CDR3 length: 12 amino acids, cysteine to phenylalanine. The DNA covers only part of the CDR3, 27 bases in frame from base 1. For CDR1 and CDR2, the germline V gene lists SGHAT and FQNNGV. In this chain, TRBV11-2 is recombined with TRBJ1-2; the D gene is unclear. The receptor was derived from a person aged 18-70 years in good health. The sequencing input was peripheral blood mononuclear cells. The part of the CDR3 DNA that was read is TGTGCCAGCAGCTTAGAAATAGATGGC. Translated, it reads CASSLEIDG. The entire CDR3 reads CASSLEIDGYTF.